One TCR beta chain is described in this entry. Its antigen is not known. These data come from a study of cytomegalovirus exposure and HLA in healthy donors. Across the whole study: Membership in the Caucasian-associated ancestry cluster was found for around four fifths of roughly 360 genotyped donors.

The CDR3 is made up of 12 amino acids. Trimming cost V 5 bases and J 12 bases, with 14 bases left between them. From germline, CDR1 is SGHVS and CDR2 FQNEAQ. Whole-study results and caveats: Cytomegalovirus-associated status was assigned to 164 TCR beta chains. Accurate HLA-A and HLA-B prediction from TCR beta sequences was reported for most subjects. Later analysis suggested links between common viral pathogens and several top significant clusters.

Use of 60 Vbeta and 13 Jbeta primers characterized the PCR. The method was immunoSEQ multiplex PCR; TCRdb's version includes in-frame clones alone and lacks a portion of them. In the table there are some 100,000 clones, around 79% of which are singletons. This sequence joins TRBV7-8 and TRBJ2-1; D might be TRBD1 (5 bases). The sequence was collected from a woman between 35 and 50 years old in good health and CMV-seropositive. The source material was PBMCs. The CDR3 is CASSISTQGQFF. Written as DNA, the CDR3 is TGTGCCAGCAGCATTAGCACCCAGGGGCAGTTCTTC. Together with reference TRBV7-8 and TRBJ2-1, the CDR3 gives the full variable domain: GAGVSQSPRYKVAKRGQDVALRCDPISGHVSLFWYQQALGQGPEFLTYFQNEAQLDKSGLPSDRFFAERPEGSVSTLKIQRTQQEDSAVYLCASSISTQGQFFGPGTRLTVL.